Many counts were recorded for the clone carrying this T cell receptor (beta chain). This record comes from a study of regulatory T cells in long-lasting Graves disease. V lost 1 base to trimming and J lost 1 base, with 10 bases between them. Per the germline V gene, CDR1 is KGHSH and CDR2 is LQKENI. This CDR3 has 15 residues. Researchers made TCR beta libraries by using iRepertoire HTBI primers and running Arm-PCR on CDR3 regions. MiXCR, run by TCRdb on the multiplex PCR reads, gives a single entry per CDR3 protein. The sample lists 300,000 to 350,000 distinct CDR3 sequences, roughly a fifth occurring once. Time point reported: persistent/refractory GD, antithyroid drugs over 5 years with positive TRAb. The TCR library was made from RNA that had been extracted from PBMCs in TRIzol.

This clonotype was sampled from a female donor with Graves disease. The input for sequencing was peripheral blood mononuclear cells (PBMCs), taken when the disease was refractory, from a patient treated with antithyroid drugs. The chain is built from TRBV18 and TRBJ2-5; D may be TRBD1 (6 bases). CDR3 bases: TGTGCCAGCTCACCACAACAGGGTCCCCAAGAGACCCAGTACTTC. Protein: CASSPQQGPQETQYF.